One sample yielded the 27 T cell receptor beta chains listed below, sequenced in a study of T cells after yellow fever vaccination. TCRdb processed the 5' RACE reads anew with MiXCR; each CDR3 protein has one entry. This sample has 60,000 to 85,000 distinct CDR3 sequences; roughly 6.9% occur once, and the top ten carry about 32%. Sample: CD8+ T cells sorted from PBMCs, taken less than 6 days after the first yellow fever vaccination. The source is a man younger than 30 who received the YFV17D yellow fever vaccine.

This clonotype has only a few counts. The chain employs TRBV30 and TRBJ2-7; D gene ambiguous. The V and J ends lost 3 bases and 0 bases respectively, with 6 bases between them. This CDR3 is 12 amino acids long. From germline, CDR1 is GTSNPN and CDR2 SVGIG (reference sequence). CDR3 amino acids: CAWRASSYEQYF. In nucleotides, the CDR3 is TGTGCCTGGAGGGCCTCCTCCTACGAGCAGTACTTC.

In its sample, this clonotype was seen a few times. The genes are TRBV5-4 and TRBJ2-1; D perhaps matches TRBD1 (6 bases). Germline values: CDR1 SGHNT, CDR2 YYREEE (reference sequence). The CDR3 totals 15 residues. The V gene lost 4 bases and the J gene lost 3 bases, with 14 bases spanning the gap. The CDR3 DNA follows: TGTGCCAGCAGCCCCGGGCGACAGGACTACAATGAGCAGTTCTTC. Translating it yields CASSPGRQDYNEQFF.

This clonotype turned up a few times. The J gene is TRBJ2-7, the V gene TRBV7-9; 10 bases are a match to TRBD1. The CDR3 covers 15 residues. CDR1 and CDR2 (germline): SEHNR, FQNEAQ (reference sequence). The V and J ends lost 1 base and 6 bases, in that order; junction bases with no gene match: 6. This CDR3 reads CASSLGGTGVAEQYF. CDR3 nucleotide sequence: TGTGCCAGCAGCTTAGGGGGGACAGGGGTTGCCGAGCAGTACTTC.

This clonotype was recorded many times. This chain joins TRBV20-1 and TRBJ1-1; D perhaps matches TRBD1 (5 bases). The V gene lost 3 bases and the J gene lost 5 bases, with 13 bases spanning the gap. This CDR3 region has 13 residues. Germline V CDR1 and CDR2: DFQATT, SNEGSKA (reference sequence). DNA for the CDR3: TGCAGTGCTAGCCAGGGTAGTGCGACTGAAGCTTTCTTT. Its protein is CSASQGSATEAFF.

This clonotype was observed at least ten times. The J gene is TRBJ2-2, the V gene TRBV12-3 or TRBV12-4; D uncertain. This CDR3 contains 13 residues. The V end was cut by 6 bases, the J end by 0 bases, with 5 bases between. The CDR3 reads CASSPANTGELFF. In DNA, the CDR3 is TGTGCCAGCAGCCCAGCGAACACCGGGGAGCTGTTTTTT.

This clonotype was counted between two and nine times. The chain's CDR3 is CASLDGQGPRETQYF. DNA of the CDR3: TGTGCCAGCCTCGATGGCCAGGGGCCGAGAGAGACCCAGTACTTC. The rearrangement uses TRBV12-3 or TRBV12-4 and TRBJ2-5; a weak D match, TRBD1 (6 bases). Between the trimmed V and J ends, which lost 8 bases and 4 bases, there was a span of 20 bases. The CDR3 loop spans 15 amino acids.

The sample holds a few counts of this clonotype. Sequence at one end of the junction differs from germline and may be a read error. This CDR3 reads CASSGSSYNEQFF. For the CDR3, the DNA is TGTGCCAGTAGCGGTAGCTCCTACAATGAGCAGTTCTTC. The chain combines TRBV9 with TRBJ2-1; D is possibly TRBD2 (6 bases). The CDR3 runs 13 residues. Germline-derived CDR1 and CDR2 are SGDLS and YYNGEE.

This clonotype was observed at least ten times. The chain employs TRBV5-1 and TRBJ1-1; unclear D gene. Germline-derived CDR1 and CDR2 are SGHRS and YFSETQ. Trimming took off 0 bases at V and 1 base at J, with 13 bases between the two ends. The CDR3 extends over 16 amino acids. The DNA for the CDR3 is TGCGCCAGCAGCTTGGTTTTCGAACTGGAGAACACTGAAGCTTTCTTT. This translates into CASSLVFELENTEAFF.

This clonotype was picked up many times. V usage is TRBV6-5 and J usage is TRBJ2-1; the D is unclear. Germline values: CDR1 MNHEY, CDR2 SVGAGI. V lost 0 bases and J 6 bases, leaving 6 bases between the germline ends. CDR3 length equals 13 residues. The CDR3 reads CASSYSRGNEQFF. CDR3 in DNA: TGTGCCAGCAGTTACTCGCGAGGCAATGAGCAGTTCTTC.

This clonotype was seen ten or more times. CDR3 protein: CASSYSSAGGQPQHF. In nucleotides, the CDR3 is TGTGCCAGCAGTTACTCCTCGGCCGGCGGGCAGCCCCAGCATTTT. The chain joins TRBV6-5 to TRBJ1-5; no clear D gene. V was pared by 0 bases and J by 7 bases, with 13 bases between. Germline V gene lookup returns CDR1 MNHEY and CDR2 SVGAGI. This CDR3 comprises 15 residues.

The chain employs TRBV27 and TRBJ1-2, with D uncertain. V was trimmed by 3 bases and J by 2 bases, leaving 10 bases between them. CDR3 length equals 14 residues. Germline V lookup: CDR1 MNHEY, CDR2 SMNVEV (reference sequence). DNA of the CDR3: TGTGCCAGCAGTTTTCCCGGGGAAAACTATGGCTACACCTTC. Its translation: CASSFPGENYGYTF.

V gene TRBV14 combines with J gene TRBJ2-5; D not resolved. Germline CDR1 SGHDN, CDR2 FVKESK. Trimming removed 2 bases from V and 6 bases from J, with 10 bases in between. The CDR3 spans 13 residues. Here the CDR3 DNA reads TGTGCCAGCAGCCAACCCCCGGAGAAGACCCAGTACTTC. As protein: CASSQPPEKTQYF.

This clonotype has more than one count but fewer than ten. The chain employs TRBV20-1 and TRBJ2-3; TRBD1 aligns across 7 bases. The CDR3 is 14 amino acids. After removal of 6 bases from V and 6 bases from J, the junction contained 12 bases not matched to a gene. CDR1 is DFQATT, CDR2 SNEGSKA, per germline (reference sequence). CDR3 sequence (DNA): TGCAGTGCATCGGACAGGAGTCCATCGGATACGCAGTATTTT. Translated: CSASDRSPSDTQYF.

The J gene is TRBJ2-7, the V gene TRBV7-9, with D unresolved. Between the trimmed V and J ends, which lost 1 base and 0 bases, there was a span of 13 bases. CDR3 length equals 16 residues. The germline V gene has CDR1 SEHNR and CDR2 FQNEAQ (reference sequence). The CDR3 loop reads CASSLGQDRHSYEQYF. In DNA, the CDR3 is TGTGCCAGCAGCTTAGGGCAGGACCGTCACTCCTACGAGCAGTACTTC.

This chain joins TRBV7-7 and TRBJ2-5; D remains unclear. Between the trimmed V and J ends, which lost 4 bases and 1 base, there was a span of 10 bases. In germline, CDR1 is SSHAT, CDR2 FNYEAQ (reference sequence). CDR3 size: 14 residues. CDR3 sequence: CASSSDVFQETQYF. The CDR3 DNA reads as TGTGCCAGCAGCTCAGACGTATTCCAAGAGACCCAGTACTTC.

The sample holds a few counts of this clonotype. The chain uses TRBV6-2 or TRBV6-3 and TRBJ1-5; D is possibly TRBD1 (5 bases). Looked up from germline, CDR1 is MNHEY and CDR2 is SVGEGT. Trimming stripped 6 bases from V and 3 bases from J, with 15 bases between. The CDR3 contains 15 residues. The DNA for the CDR3 is TGTGCCAGCAGCCTAACAGGAACGTCCAATCAGCCCCAGCATTTT. Its translation: CASSLTGTSNQPQHF.

J is TRBJ2-7 and V is TRBV5-6; perhaps TRBD1 as D (6 bases). Trimming removed 5 bases from V and 3 bases from J, with 9 bases in between. Germline CDR1 SGHDT, CDR2 YYEEEE. The CDR3 runs to 12 residues. CDR3 region: CASSKDSYEQYF. CDR3 DNA sequence: TGTGCCAGCAGTAAGGACAGCTACGAGCAGTACTTC.

This clonotype was observed a few times. The chain has TRBV7-3 and TRBJ2-1; D not resolved. This CDR3 comprises 16 residues. CDR1 SGHTA and CDR2 FQGTGA come from the germline V gene. V lost 3 bases and J lost 0, with 12 bases in between. The CDR3 DNA follows: TGTGCCAGCAGCTTGTCCGGGCTCCTCTCCTACAATGAGCAGTTCTTC. It translates to CASSLSGLLSYNEQFF.

This clonotype was detected ten times or more. This chain uses TRBV5-1 with TRBJ2-5, with D possibly matching TRBD2 (6 bases). Germline CDR1 reads SGHRS; CDR2 reads YFSETQ. This CDR3 has 16 amino acids. V shed 5 bases and J shed 1 base, with 18 bases lying between them. CDR3 amino acids: CASSFKRVGPQETQYF. DNA of the CDR3: TGCGCCAGCAGTTTTAAGCGGGTCGGGCCCCAAGAGACCCAGTACTTC.

The V and J genes are TRBV4-3 and TRBJ1-4; 9 nucleotides agree with TRBD1. This CDR3 region has 16 residues. Trimming removed 1 base from V and 8 bases from J; junction bases left unmatched: 8. Per germline, CDR1 LGHNA and CDR2 YSLEER. CDR3 DNA sequence: TGCGCCAGCAGCCAAGCCTCCGGGACAGGGAACGAAAAACTGTTTTTT. Its translation: CASSQASGTGNEKLFF.

Many counts were recorded for this clonotype. The genes are TRBV4-2 and TRBJ2-5, with 8 bases that match TRBD2. Germline trimming cut 1 base from V and 5 bases from J; bases unmatched to any gene: 6. The CDR3 extends over 15 amino acids. CDR1 and CDR2 (germline): LGHNA, YNFKEQ. CDR3 region: CASSQGRGLGETQYF. The CDR3 nucleotides are TGTGCCAGCAGCCAAGGGAGGGGACTAGGCGAGACCCAGTACTTC.

CDR3 nucleotide sequence: TGTGCCAGCAGCTTAGTCGGGGAGGGGTACACCGGGGAGCTGTTTTTT. This translates into CASSLVGEGYTGELFF. The genes are TRBV7-3 and TRBJ2-2; the match to TRBD2 covers 7 bases. Germline assignment: CDR1 SGHTA and CDR2 FQGTGA. This CDR3 spans 16 amino acids. Unmatched junction bases numbered 6, after V lost 2 bases and J lost 3 bases.

The chain carries TRBV6-6 and TRBJ2-5, with D hard to call. V was shortened by 6 bases and J by 5 bases, with 13 bases between the two germline ends. Looked up from germline, CDR1 is MNHNY and CDR2 is SVGAGI (reference sequence). This CDR3 comprises 13 residues. DNA for the CDR3: TGTGCCAGCAGCGCTGGTCCGTTGGAGACCCAGTACTTC. This sequence encodes CASSAGPLETQYF.

There are many counts of this clonotype. The CDR3 nucleotides read TGTGCCAGCAGTTTTGGAGCGGGGGGTGAGCAGTTCTTC. Amino acids: CASSFGAGGEQFF. The genes are TRBV12-3 or TRBV12-4 and TRBJ2-1, with 9 bases identical to TRBD2. With V trimmed by 3 bases and J by 9 bases, 3 bases remained unmatched. The CDR3 sequence is 13 residues long.

This clonotype has a count of ten or more. The chain links TRBV7-9 to TRBJ2-3; no definite D call. Trimming removed 5 bases from V and 0 bases from J, with 9 bases in between. Germline CDR1 SEHNR, CDR2 FQNEAQ (reference sequence). The CDR3 is made up of 14 amino acids. The DNA of the CDR3 is TGTGCCAGCAGCCCGAGATACAGCACAGATACGCAGTATTTT. Translated: CASSPRYSTDTQYF.

The chain uses TRBV27 and TRBJ1-1, with D unclear. With 3 bases removed from V and 1 base from J, the gap between germline ends came to 9 bases. Germline values: CDR1 MNHEY, CDR2 SMNVEV (reference sequence). The CDR3 loop spans 14 amino acids. CDR3 nucleotide sequence: TGTGCCAGCAGTTTTGGCGGGCAGAACACTGAAGCTTTCTTT. Translation: CASSFGGQNTEAFF.

With respect to this clonotype: A much bigger clone sits one base away, suggesting this may be a read error. The chain joins TRBV7-2 to TRBJ2-5; 7 positions agree with TRBD2. This CDR3 is 15 amino acids long. Germline values: CDR1 SGHTA, CDR2 FQGNSA. The CDR3: CASTSGGGPQDTQYF. The CDR3 region has the DNA TGTGCCAGCACCTCGGGGGGAGGTCCTCAAGACACCCAGTACTTC. The variable domain in full, completed from reference TRBV7-2 and TRBJ2-5, reads GAGVSQSPSNKVTEKGKDVELRCDPISGHTALYWYRQSLGQGLEFLIYFQGNSAPDKSGLPSDRFSAERTGGSVSTLTIQRTQQEDSAVYLCASTSGGGPQDTQYFGPGTRLLVL.